These 17 T cell receptor beta chains share one sample of origin, sequenced in a study of blood T cell repertoires in COVID-19. Some clones are missing from TCRdb's copy, which holds only in-frame ones; the method was immunoSEQ multiplex PCR. The data show some 160,000 clones, roughly 91% seen once. Material: peripheral blood. All receptors derive from a man aged 18 to 35 with acute or convalescent COVID-19.

The table lists this clone with a count of one. V gene TRBV7-9 combines with J gene TRBJ2-1; 7 bases are shared with TRBD1. Germline CDR1 SEHNR, CDR2 FQNEAQ (reference sequence). The trim removed 5 bases at V and 4 bases at J, leaving 2 bases unmatched. CDR3 length: 13 amino acids. This CDR3 is CASSVQGYNEQFF. CDR3 nucleotide sequence: TGTGCCAGCAGCGTACAGGGGTACAATGAGCAGTTCTTC.

The rearrangement links TRBV18 to TRBJ2-1; possibly TRBD2 for D (5 bases). V lost 3 bases and J 8 bases, leaving 14 bases between the germline ends. The CDR3 sequence is 14 residues long. Germline V gives CDR1 KGHSH, CDR2 LQKENI. Here the CDR3 reads CASSPGLTRDEQFF. The CDR3 DNA sequence: TGTGCCAGCTCACCGGGCCTCACGCGGGATGAGCAGTTCTTC.

J is TRBJ1-1 and V is TRBV7-9; TRBD1 matches at 10 bases. Germline V lookup: CDR1 SEHNR, CDR2 FQNEAQ (reference sequence). The CDR3 has 14 amino acids. V trimming: 5 bases; J trimming: 6 bases; junction bases outside the gene matches: 6. The CDR3 DNA is TGTGCCAGCAGCGCTGGACAGGGGGGGCCTGAAGCTTTCTTT. As protein: CASSAGQGGPEAFF.

The DNA for the CDR3 is TGCGCCAGCAGCCTCGGGACAGCCGACAATGAGCAGTTCTTC. This gives the protein CASSLGTADNEQFF. V usage is TRBV5-1 and J usage is TRBJ2-1; TRBD1 agrees at 7 bases. CDR3 length: 14 amino acids. With 4 bases clipped from V and 5 bases from J, the junction kept 6 bases outside the gene matches. Germline values: CDR1 SGHRS, CDR2 YFSETQ. The whole variable domain, remainder taken from reference TRBV5-1 and TRBJ2-1, is KAGVTQTPRYLIKTRGQQVTLSCSPISGHRSVSWYQQTPGQGLQFLFEYFSETQRNKGNFPGRFSGRQFSNSRSEMNVSTLELGDSALYLCASSLGTADNEQFFGPGTRLTVL.

The chain recombines TRBV9 with TRBJ2-2; TRBD2 matches 7 bases. The CDR3 loop spans 15 amino acids. Per the germline V gene, CDR1 is SGDLS and CDR2 is YYNGEE. J was trimmed by 4 bases and V by 1 base; bases with no gene match: 4. CDR3 region: CASSVRGSSTGELFF. The CDR3, as DNA: TGTGCCAGCAGCGTACGCGGGAGTAGCACCGGGGAGCTGTTTTTT.

This chain uses TRBV24-1 with TRBJ2-1, with 10 positions matching TRBD2. Trimming took 4 bases from V and 6 from J; bases not matched to a gene: 8. The germline V gene has CDR1 KGHDR and CDR2 SFDVKD. The CDR3 runs to 16 residues. In DNA, the CDR3 is TGTGCCACCAGTGAGCCTCTAGCGGGAGTTGGCAATGAGCAGTTCTTC. Its protein product is CATSEPLAGVGNEQFF.

The chain is built from TRBV11-2 and TRBJ2-1; possibly TRBD1 for D (5 bases). The CDR3 is made up of 15 amino acids. Germline V gene lookup returns CDR1 SGHAT and CDR2 FQNNGV. Between the trimmed V and J ends, which lost 2 bases and 1 base, there was a span of 9 bases. The CDR3 DNA follows: TGTGCCAGCAGCTTATCAGGGCTGTCCTACAATGAGCAGTTCTTC. This sequence encodes CASSLSGLSYNEQFF.

This chain links TRBV2 with TRBJ2-3, with 11 bases fitting TRBD2. CDR1 and CDR2 (germline): SNHLY, FYNNEI. The CDR3 extends over 16 amino acids. J was trimmed by 2 bases and V by 4 bases; bases with no gene match: 5. The CDR3 is CASSVLGLADTDTQYF. CDR3 DNA: TGTGCCAGCAGTGTCCTGGGACTAGCGGACACAGATACGCAGTATTTT.

The chain is built from TRBV6-1 and TRBJ1-1, with D hard to call. The CDR3 has 11 amino acids. V was cut by 3 bases and J by 6 bases, with 5 bases left in between. Germline values: CDR1 MNHNS, CDR2 SASEGT. The CDR3 bases are TGTGCCAGCAGTGAGGGCGCTGAAGCTTTCTTT. It codes for CASSEGAEAFF.

Turning to this clone: Other nucleotide sequences from this sample produce the same CDR3. V is TRBV7-9 and J is TRBJ2-7; D perhaps matches TRBD1 (6 bases). With 5 bases removed from V and 5 bases from J, the gap between germline ends came to 10 bases. Germline V lookup: CDR1 SEHNR, CDR2 FQNEAQ (reference sequence). CDR3 length: 12 residues. The CDR3 is CASSPQGDEQYF. The DNA of the CDR3 is TGTGCCAGCAGCCCACAGGGTGACGAGCAGTACTTC.

There are a few counts of this clone. The CDR3 coding sequence is TGTGCCTCCCACCCGGGACAGCCCTCCTACGAGCAGTACTTC. Encoded protein: CASHPGQPSYEQYF. This sequence joins TRBV6-5 and TRBJ2-7, with TRBD1 matching 7 bases. J gave up 0 bases and V 11 bases, and 10 bases lay outside the gene matches. CDR1 is MNHEY and CDR2 is SVGAGI in the germline V gene. This CDR3 is built from 14 residues.

This clone appeared a single time. This chain connects TRBV6-5 to TRBJ2-1; D is possibly TRBD2 (6 bases). CDR1 is MNHEY, CDR2 SVGAGI, per germline. V lost 2 bases, J lost 2 bases, and 13 bases lay in between. This CDR3 spans 16 amino acids. CDR3 bases: TGTGCCAGCAGTTACGCTGCGGGGATAACCTACAATGAGCAGTTCTTC. It codes for CASSYAAGITYNEQFF.

The genes are TRBV4-2 and TRBJ1-6, with 9 bases lining up with TRBD1. V was clipped by 3 bases and J by 10 bases; unmatched bases: 7. Germline CDR1 LGHNA, CDR2 YNFKEQ. CDR3 size: 15 residues. The CDR3 DNA is TGTGCCAGCAGCCAGCCGGGACAGGGAGGGTCACCCCTCCACTTT. Its protein is CASSQPGQGGSPLHF.

The chain joins TRBV20-1 to TRBJ2-3; D is unresolved. CDR1 and CDR2 from the germline V gene are DFQATT and SNEGSKA (reference sequence). Trimming removed 3 bases at V and 5 bases at J, with 6 bases between. The CDR3 has 11 amino acids. CDR3 coding DNA: TGCAGTGCTAGGGCACAAGATACGCAGTATTTT. Translating gives CSARAQDTQYF.

The chain combines TRBV4-1 with TRBJ1-2; 7 bases fit TRBD1. Per germline, CDR1 MGHRA and CDR2 YSYEKL. This CDR3 is built from 16 residues. Germline trimming cut 4 bases from V and 4 bases from J; bases unmatched to any gene: 12. CDR3 DNA sequence: TGCGCCAGCAGCCCGTTAACCGGGACAGTCCTCTATGGCTACACCTTC. Protein product: CASSPLTGTVLYGYTF.

This sequence joins TRBV6-1 and TRBJ1-5; TRBD1 aligns across 7 bases. V gave up 3 bases and J gave up 3 bases; unmatched junction bases: 5. The CDR3 spans 15 residues. The germline V gene encodes CDR1 MNHNS and CDR2 SASEGT. The CDR3 coding sequence is TGTGCCAGCAGTGAGCCAGGGGGTCTCAATCAGCCCCAGCATTTT. This encodes CASSEPGGLNQPQHF.

CDR3 sequence: CASRSISYGYTF. The CDR3 DNA follows: TGTGCCAGCAGAAGTATCAGCTATGGCTACACCTTC. The gene calls are TRBV6-5 and TRBJ1-2, with D hard to call. CDR1 and CDR2 from the germline V gene are MNHEY and SVGAGI. With 6 bases removed from V and 4 bases from J, the gap between germline ends came to 9 bases. The CDR3 length is 12 residues.